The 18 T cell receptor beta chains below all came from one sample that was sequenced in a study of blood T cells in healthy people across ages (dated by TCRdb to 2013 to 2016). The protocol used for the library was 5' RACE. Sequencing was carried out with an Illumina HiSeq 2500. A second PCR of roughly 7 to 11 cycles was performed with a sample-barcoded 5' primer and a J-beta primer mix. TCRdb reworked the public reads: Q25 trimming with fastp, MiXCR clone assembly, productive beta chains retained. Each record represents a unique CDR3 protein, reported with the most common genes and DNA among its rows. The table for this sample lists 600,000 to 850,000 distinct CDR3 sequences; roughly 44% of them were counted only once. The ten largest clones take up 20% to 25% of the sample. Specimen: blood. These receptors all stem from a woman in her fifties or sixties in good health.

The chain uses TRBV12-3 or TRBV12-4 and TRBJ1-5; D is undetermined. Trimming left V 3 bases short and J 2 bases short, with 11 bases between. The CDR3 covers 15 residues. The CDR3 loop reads CASSFPSVGNQPQHF. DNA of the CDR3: TGTGCCAGCAGTTTCCCATCGGTGGGCAATCAGCCCCAGCATTTT.

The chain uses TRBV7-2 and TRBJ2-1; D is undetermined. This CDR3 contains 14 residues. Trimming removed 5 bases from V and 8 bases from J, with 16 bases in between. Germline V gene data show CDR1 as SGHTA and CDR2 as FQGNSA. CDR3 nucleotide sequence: TGTGCCAGCAGCCCCTTCGACCCTTCGGATGAGCAGTTCTTC. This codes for CASSPFDPSDEQFF.

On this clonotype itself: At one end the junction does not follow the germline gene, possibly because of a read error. The CDR3 DNA sequence: TGTGCTAGTGGTTTTTCCAGCGGGGGGCTCAATGGGCAGTTCTTC. It yields the protein CASGFSSGGLNGQFF. The V call is TRBV12-5, the J call TRBJ2-1, with TRBD2 matching over 9 bases. CDR3 length equals 15 residues. Germline loops: CDR1 LGHNT, CDR2 FRNRAP.

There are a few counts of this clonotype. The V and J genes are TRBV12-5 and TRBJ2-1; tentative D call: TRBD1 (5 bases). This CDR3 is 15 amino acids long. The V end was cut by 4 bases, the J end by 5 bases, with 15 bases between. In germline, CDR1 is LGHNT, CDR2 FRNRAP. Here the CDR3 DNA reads TGTGCTAGTGGTTCAGAGAACAGGTTTGACAATGAGCAGTTCTTC. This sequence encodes CASGSENRFDNEQFF.

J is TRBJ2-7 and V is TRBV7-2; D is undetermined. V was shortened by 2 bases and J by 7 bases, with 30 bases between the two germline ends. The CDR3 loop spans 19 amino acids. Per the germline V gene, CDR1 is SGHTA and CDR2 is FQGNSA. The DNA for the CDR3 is TGTGCCAGCAGCTTATATGGTTTCCCGACGGCCGATCTGTTGGAGGAGCAGTACTTC. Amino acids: CASSLYGFPTADLLEEQYF.

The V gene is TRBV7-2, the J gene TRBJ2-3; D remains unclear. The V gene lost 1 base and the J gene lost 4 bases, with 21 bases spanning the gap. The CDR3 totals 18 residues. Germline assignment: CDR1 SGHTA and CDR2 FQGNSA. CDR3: CASSLDYPGRLAADTQYF. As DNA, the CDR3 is TGTGCCAGCAGCTTAGACTACCCGGGCAGGCTTGCCGCAGATACGCAGTATTTT.

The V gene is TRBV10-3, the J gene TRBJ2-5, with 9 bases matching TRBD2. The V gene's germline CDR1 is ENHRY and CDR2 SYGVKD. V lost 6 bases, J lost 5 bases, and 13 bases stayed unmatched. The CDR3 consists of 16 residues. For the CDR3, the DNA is TGTGCCATCAGACCTGGGACTAGCAGGAGAGGGGAGACCCAGTACTTC. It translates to CAIRPGTSRRGETQYF.

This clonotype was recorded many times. CDR3 residues: CSVEGQGSVGEQFF. Written as DNA, the CDR3 is TGCAGCGTTGAGGGCCAGGGGTCAGTCGGTGAGCAGTTCTTC. This sequence joins TRBV29-1 and TRBJ2-1, with D tentatively TRBD1 (6 bases). CDR1 is SQVTM, CDR2 ANQGSEA, per germline. Between the trimmed V and J ends, which lost 3 bases and 9 bases, there was a span of 18 bases. CDR3 length equals 14 residues.

The CDR3 is CASSQHRSGNYNEQFF. CDR3 nucleotide sequence: TGCGCCAGCAGCCAACACAGGTCTGGTAACTACAATGAGCAGTTCTTC. The chain links TRBV4-3 to TRBJ2-1; TRBD1 might be the D (5 bases). V was shortened by 2 bases and J by 3 bases, with 14 bases between the two germline ends. There are 16 residues in the CDR3. Germline CDR1 and CDR2: LGHNA and YSLEER.

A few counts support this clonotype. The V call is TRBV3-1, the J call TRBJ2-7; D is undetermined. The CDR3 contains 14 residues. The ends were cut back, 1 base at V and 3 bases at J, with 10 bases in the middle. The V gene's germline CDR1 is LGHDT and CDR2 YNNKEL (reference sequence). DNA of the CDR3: TGTGCCAGCAGCCAAGGTTACACCTACTACGAGCAGTACTTC. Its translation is CASSQGYTYYEQYF.

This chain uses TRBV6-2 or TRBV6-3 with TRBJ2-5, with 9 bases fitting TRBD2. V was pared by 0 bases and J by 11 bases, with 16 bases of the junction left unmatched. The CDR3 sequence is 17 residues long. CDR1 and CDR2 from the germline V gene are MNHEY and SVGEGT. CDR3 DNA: TGTGCCAGCAGTTACTCCCTGGTGGCGGGAGGGGTGAATGAGCAGTACTTC. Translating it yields CASSYSLVAGGVNEQYF.

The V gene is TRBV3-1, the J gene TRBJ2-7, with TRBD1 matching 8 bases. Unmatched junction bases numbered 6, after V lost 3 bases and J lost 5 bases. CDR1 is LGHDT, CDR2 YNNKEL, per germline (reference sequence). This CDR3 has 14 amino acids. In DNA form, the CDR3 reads TGTGCCAGCAGCCAGCAGGGGGCCGGGAACGAGCAGTACTTC. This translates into CASSQQGAGNEQYF.

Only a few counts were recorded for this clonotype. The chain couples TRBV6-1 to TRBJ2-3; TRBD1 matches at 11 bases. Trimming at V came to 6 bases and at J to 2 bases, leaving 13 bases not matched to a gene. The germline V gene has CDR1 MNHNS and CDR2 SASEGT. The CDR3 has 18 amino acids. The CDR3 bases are TGTGCCAGCAGCGCCGGGACAGGGGGTTCAAGCGTCACAGATACGCAGTATTTT. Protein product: CASSAGTGGSSVTDTQYF.

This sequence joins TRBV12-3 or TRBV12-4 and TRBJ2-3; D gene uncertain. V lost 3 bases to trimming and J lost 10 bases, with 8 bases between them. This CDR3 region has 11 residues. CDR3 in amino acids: CASSFRRAQYF. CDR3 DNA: TGTGCCAGCAGTTTCCGACGGGCGCAGTATTTT.

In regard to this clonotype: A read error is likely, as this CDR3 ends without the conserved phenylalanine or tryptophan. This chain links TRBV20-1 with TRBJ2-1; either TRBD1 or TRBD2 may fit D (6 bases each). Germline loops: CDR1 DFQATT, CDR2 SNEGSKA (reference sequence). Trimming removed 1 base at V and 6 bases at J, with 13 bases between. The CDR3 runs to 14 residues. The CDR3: CSARAAWGANEQFV. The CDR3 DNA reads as TGCAGTGCTAGAGCTGCGTGGGGGGCCAATGAGCAGTTCGTC.

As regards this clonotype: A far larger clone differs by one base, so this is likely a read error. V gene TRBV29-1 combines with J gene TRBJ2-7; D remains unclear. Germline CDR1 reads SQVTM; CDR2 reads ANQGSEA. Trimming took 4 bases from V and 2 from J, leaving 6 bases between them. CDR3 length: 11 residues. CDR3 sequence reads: CSVADTYEQYF. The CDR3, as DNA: TGCAGCGTTGCAGATACCTACGAGCAGTACTTC.

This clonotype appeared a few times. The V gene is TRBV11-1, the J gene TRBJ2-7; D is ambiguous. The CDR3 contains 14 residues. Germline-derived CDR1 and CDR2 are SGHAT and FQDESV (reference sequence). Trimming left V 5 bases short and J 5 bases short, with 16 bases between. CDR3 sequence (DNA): TGTGCCAGCAGCCAAGATACCGTCAGAGACGAGCAGTACTTC. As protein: CASSQDTVRDEQYF.

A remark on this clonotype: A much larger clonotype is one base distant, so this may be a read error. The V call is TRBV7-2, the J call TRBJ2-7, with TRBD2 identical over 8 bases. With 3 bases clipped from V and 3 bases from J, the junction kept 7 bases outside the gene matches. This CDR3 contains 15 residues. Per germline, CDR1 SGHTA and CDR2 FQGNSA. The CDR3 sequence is CASSLGRAGDYEQYF. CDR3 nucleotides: TGTGCCAGCAGCTTGGGACGAGCGGGGGACTACGAGCAGTACTTC.